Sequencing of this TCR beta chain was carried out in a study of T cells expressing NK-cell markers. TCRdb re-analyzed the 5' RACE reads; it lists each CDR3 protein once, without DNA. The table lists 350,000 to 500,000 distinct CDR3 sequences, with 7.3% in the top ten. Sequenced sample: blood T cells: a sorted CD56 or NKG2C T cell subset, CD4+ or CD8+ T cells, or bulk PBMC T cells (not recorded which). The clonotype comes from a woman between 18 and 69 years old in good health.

CDR3 region: CSVEDSGGGLGTQYF. This sequence joins TRBV29-1 and TRBJ2-5; TCRdb's D gene call, TRBD2, goes unchecked for lack of DNA. The CDR3 has 15 amino acids. Germline CDR1 reads SQVTM; CDR2 reads ANQGSEA.